This T cell receptor beta chain was sequenced during a study of T cell repertoires in cytomegalovirus infection. On the study more broadly: Public TCR beta signatures were indicative of both CMV infection and a matching HLA type. The study, taken as a whole, reports: HLA-C-restricted, CMV-specific TCR beta clonotypes were dominant ex vivo.

Unmatched junction bases numbered 7, after V lost 4 bases and J lost 10 bases. The CDR3 length is 12 residues. Per the germline V gene, CDR1 is SGHDT and CDR2 is YYEEEE. TCRdb called the reads again in MiXCR, with one record for every CDR3 protein. The sample has more than 65,000 distinct CDR3 sequences, 45% to 55% seen once; the top ten hold approximately 95%. Concerning this clonotype itself: Its antigen is not known.

This receptor was identified in a human donor in good health (CMV status not recorded). Some clones in this sample may be carry-over from other donors' samples. Here the sequenced sample was CD8+ T cells from cultured PBMCs, taken from culture after CMV antigen stimulation. The chain recombines TRBV5-6 with TRBJ2-5, with 7 bases identical to TRBD1. CDR3 sequence (DNA): TGTGCCAGCAGCAAAAACAGGGGACACCAGTACTTC. The encoded protein is CASSKNRGHQYF.